The rows below give T cell receptor beta chains drawn from one sample of a study of CXCR4 blockade with PD-1 therapy in pancreatic cancer. The data were produced by immunoSEQ multiplex PCR, yet TCRdb's version contains in-frame clones alone and is incomplete. The data hold about 3,300 clones, with about 50% observed a single time. Sequenced: tumor tissue. The receptors originated from a human donor with pancreatic ductal adenocarcinoma. The CDR3 runs from the conserved cysteine through the conserved F or W. D genes are given only for firm matches. The size entry is marked missing in some rows and otherwise reads once, few, many or a size class.

J gene,clone size,V gene,D gene,CDR3 protein,CDR3 DNA
TRBJ1-1,.,TRBV19,.,CASSRQVGTTEAFF,TGTGCCAGTAGTAGACAGGTCGGTACGACTGAAGCTTTCTTT
TRBJ2-3,medium-sized,TRBV9,TRBD2,CASSPSGGTDTQYF,TGTGCCAGCAGCCCAAGCGGGGGGACAGATACGCAGTATTTT
TRBJ2-3,.,TRBV6-8,.,CASSALAASTDTQYF,TGTGCCAGCAGCGCACTAGCAGCTAGCACAGATACGCAGTATTTT
TRBJ2-7,.,TRBV10-3,.,CAISGPTTSSYEQYF,TGTGCCATCAGTGGGCCTACCACGAGCTCCTACGAGCAGTACTTC
TRBJ2-1,few,TRBV7-2,.,CASSSSGVPEQFF,TGTGCCAGCAGCTCATCCGGAGTTCCTGAGCAGTTCTTC
TRBJ2-1,few,TRBV9,.,CASSVEEYNEQFF,TGTGCCAGCAGCGTGGAGGAGTACAATGAGCAGTTCTTC
TRBJ2-4,.,TRBV18,.,CASSQTKNIQYF,TGTGCCAGCTCCCAGACCAAAAACATTCAGTACTTC
TRBJ1-4,few,TRBV6-7,TRBD1,CASSYSGTGIEKLFF,TGTGCCAGCAGTTACTCCGGGACAGGGATTGAAAAACTGTTTTTT
TRBJ1-2,.,TRBV5-8,.,CASGTEANYGYTF,TGTGCCAGCGGGACTGAGGCTAACTATGGCTACACCTTC
TRBJ2-3,few,TRBV14,.,CASRGGGDTQYF,TGTGCCAGCCGAGGGGGGGGAGATACGCAGTATTTT
TRBJ2-3,.,TRBV9,.,CASLEVNTDTQYF,TGTGCCAGCCTAGAAGTAAACACAGATACGCAGTATTTT
TRBJ2-7,few,TRBV19,.,CASSPRDGEPYEQYF,TGTGCCAGTAGTCCCCGGGACGGAGAGCCCTACGAGCAGTACTTC
TRBJ1-1,medium-sized,TRBV9,.,CASSPVVGNTEAFF,TGTGCCAGCAGCCCCGTAGTGGGGAACACTGAAGCTTTCTTT
TRBJ2-1,.,TRBV7-2,.,CASSLVLGAYNEQFF,TGTGCCAGCAGCTTAGTTCTAGGGGCCTACAATGAGCAGTTCTTC
TRBJ1-1,.,TRBV19,TRBD1,CATTQGAGTEAFF,TGTGCCACTACACAGGGGGCAGGCACTGAAGCTTTCTTT
TRBJ1-5,.,TRBV1,.,CTSSQETHRVHF,TGCACCAGCAGCCAAGAAACCCACCGAGTGCATTTT
TRBJ1-3,few,TRBV30,.,CAWSEWGALNTIYF,TGTGCCTGGAGTGAATGGGGGGCCTTGAACACCATATATTTT
TRBJ1-4,.,TRBV7-7,TRBD1,CASSQGGPESEKLFF,TGTGCCAGCAGCCAAGGGGGCCCCGAAAGTGAAAAACTGTTTTTT
TRBJ2-2,.,TRBV6-8,.,CASSKRARVGELFF,TGTGCCAGCAGCAAGCGAGCAAGGGTCGGGGAGCTGTTTTTT
TRBJ2-1,.,TRBV12-5,TRBD1,CASVGGQGYNEQFF,TGTGCTAGTGTTGGGGGACAGGGATACAATGAGCAGTTCTTC
TRBJ2-3,.,TRBV6-8,.,CASSYSETDTQYF,TGTGCCAGCAGTTACTCGGAAACAGATACGCAGTATTTT
TRBJ1-3,.,TRBV18,TRBD1,CASSPADRAGNTIYF,TGTGCCAGCTCACCAGCGGACAGGGCTGGAAACACCATATATTTT
TRBJ2-1,.,TRBV10-3,.,CAISESGVSNEQFF,TGTGCCATCAGTGAGTCGGGGGTTTCCAATGAGCAGTTCTTC
TRBJ1-1,.,TRBV14,TRBD1,CASSYYVTGGEAEAFF,TGTGCCAGCAGCTATTATGTCACAGGGGGCGAGGCTGAAGCTTTCTTT
TRBJ2-7,few,TRBV9,.,CASSSHSYEQYF,TGTGCCAGCAGCTCCCACTCCTACGAGCAGTACTTC
TRBJ2-1,few,TRBV27,TRBD2,CASSLSWEGPNEQFF,TGTGCCAGCAGTTTATCGTGGGAGGGCCCGAATGAGCAGTTCTTC
TRBJ2-1,.,TRBV15,.,CATSREGWVQPIYNEQFF,TGTGCCACCAGCAGAGAGGGTTGGGTCCAACCTATCTACAATGAGCAGTTCTTC
TRBJ2-7,few,TRBV7-6,TRBD1,CASSYRTGPYEQYF,TGTGCCAGCAGCTATCGGACAGGGCCCTACGAGCAGTACTTC
TRBJ2-1,.,TRBV25-1,TRBD2,CASNSGYNEQFF,TGTGCCAGCAATAGCGGGTACAATGAGCAGTTCTTC
TRBJ2-5,medium-sized,TRBV25-1,TRBD1,CASSGYRGRETQYF,TGTGCCAGCAGTGGATACAGGGGGCGGGAGACCCAGTACTTC
TRBJ1-3,few,TRBV15,.,CATSRVGGSGNTIYF,TGTGCCACCAGCAGAGTGGGAGGCTCTGGAAACACCATATATTTT
TRBJ2-1,.,TRBV29-1,TRBD2,CSVDLGLVVYNEQFF,TGCAGCGTTGATCTCGGACTAGTAGTCTACAATGAGCAGTTCTTC
TRBJ2-7,.,TRBV19,.,CASSLNSHYEQYF,TGTGCCAGTAGCCTCAACAGCCACTACGAGCAGTACTTC
TRBJ2-7,.,TRBV28,.,CASSSDSSYEQYF,TGTGCCAGCAGTTCGGACAGCTCCTACGAGCAGTACTTC
TRBJ2-7,.,TRBV15,TRBD1,CATSRITGGAGEQYF,TGTGCCACCAGCAGAATAACAGGGGGCGCGGGAGAGCAGTACTTC
TRBJ2-1,.,TRBV11-3,.,CASSLVSVDYEQFF,TGTGCCAGCAGCTTAGTATCGGTCGACTATGAGCAGTTCTTC
TRBJ2-7,.,TRBV28,.,CASEGPLGSGEQYF,TGTGCCAGCGAAGGGCCCCTGGGGTCAGGGGAGCAGTACTTC
TRBJ2-2,.,TRBV30,TRBD2,CAWSVSRIAGRTGELFF,TGTGCCTGGAGTGTAAGCCGAATAGCGGGACGCACCGGGGAGCTGTTTTTT
TRBJ1-5,few,TRBV29-1,.,CSVGGGWGQPQHF,TGCAGCGTTGGGGGAGGTTGGGGGCAGCCCCAGCATTTT
TRBJ1-3,few,TRBV9,TRBD1,CASSVATGGPAGNTIYF,TGTGCCAGCAGCGTAGCTACAGGGGGGCCGGCTGGAAACACCATATATTTT
TRBJ2-5,.,TRBV18,.,CASSSLRETQYF,TGTGCCAGCTCATCCTTGAGGGAGACCCAGTACTTC
TRBJ2-7,.,TRBV29-1,TRBD1,CSVEAGTGGAYEQYF,TGCAGCGTTGAGGCAGGGACAGGCGGCGCCTACGAGCAGTACTTC